These 21 T cell receptor beta chains came from one sample sequenced in a study of blood T cell repertoires in COVID-19. Produced via immunoSEQ multiplex PCR; TCRdb's table is partial and in-frame only. The profile shows 100,000 to 150,000 clones, 86% of them singletons. The sequenced sample was peripheral blood. The receptors derive from a woman in her 70s with COVID-19, enrolled during active disease.

The chain uses TRBV7-2 and TRBJ1-5; D not resolved. The CDR3 is made up of 15 amino acids. CDR1 and CDR2 (germline): SGHTA, FQGNSA. Deletions cut 1 base from V and 2 bases from J, with 9 bases between. CDR3 sequence (DNA): TGTGCCAGCAGCTTAGGTGAGGGTCGCAATCAGCCCCAGCATTTT. Translating gives CASSLGEGRNQPQHF.

V and J are TRBV5-1 and TRBJ2-1; 9 nucleotides align to TRBD2. CDR1 is SGHRS, CDR2 YFSETQ, per germline. The CDR3 length is 15 residues. With 4 bases clipped from V and 9 bases from J, the junction kept 11 bases outside the gene matches. As DNA, the CDR3 is TGCGCCAGCAGCCCGGCCAATCGCGGGGGGGGTGAGCAGTTCTTC. Translation gives CASSPANRGGGEQFF.

The V call is TRBV5-1, the J call TRBJ2-1; tentative D call: TRBD2 (5 bases). The CDR3 runs 15 residues. V lost 0 bases to trimming and J lost 5 bases, with 12 bases between them. CDR1 is SGHRS and CDR2 is YFSETQ in the germline V gene. CDR3 coding DNA: TGCGCCAGCAGCTTGGTGGCGGGTTTGGACAATGAGCAGTTCTTC. Translated, it gives CASSLVAGLDNEQFF.

The chain carries TRBV5-5 and TRBJ1-6; D is perhaps TRBD1 (6 bases). CDR1 SGHKS and CDR2 YYEKEE come from the germline V gene (reference sequence). This CDR3 has 15 amino acids. Between the trimmed V and J ends, which lost 2 bases and 9 bases, there was a span of 15 bases. The CDR3 reads CASSFTGNVGSPLHF. The CDR3, as DNA: TGTGCCAGCAGCTTTACAGGGAACGTAGGTTCACCCCTCCACTTT.

The chain has TRBV5-6 and TRBJ2-7; 9 nucleotides match TRBD1. Unmatched junction bases numbered 1, after V lost 4 bases and J lost 5 bases. Germline CDR1 SGHDT, CDR2 YYEEEE. The CDR3 has 12 residues. CDR3 region: CASSRDRDEQYF. The CDR3 DNA is TGTGCCAGCAGCAGGGACAGGGACGAGCAGTACTTC.

The chain uses TRBV2 and TRBJ1-1, with D perhaps TRBD1 (5 bases). Germline V gene lookup returns CDR1 SNHLY and CDR2 FYNNEI. The CDR3 contains 16 residues. Trimming shortened V by 2 bases and J by 3 bases, and 16 bases separated the two germline ends. The CDR3 protein is CASSESPARGHTEAFF. Here the CDR3 DNA reads TGTGCCAGCAGTGAAAGTCCCGCGCGGGGACACACTGAAGCTTTCTTT.

This sequence joins TRBV6-1 and TRBJ1-1; possible D gene TRBD1, 6 bases. The CDR3 runs 15 residues. The V end lost 5 bases, the J end lost 3 bases, and 16 bases lay between the germline ends. Germline values: CDR1 MNHNS, CDR2 SASEGT. In nucleotides, the CDR3 is TGTGCCAGCAGTAAATCAGGGGATTTAGACACTGAAGCTTTCTTT. Translated: CASSKSGDLDTEAFF.

This chain connects TRBV28 to TRBJ2-7; weak D call: TRBD2 (5 bases). Germline CDR1 reads MDHEN; CDR2 reads SYDVKM. Trimming left V 7 bases short and J 2 bases short, with 27 bases between. The CDR3 totals 18 residues. The CDR3, as DNA: TGTGCCAGCAACCCTCCTCCGACCCAGACTAAACACCCCTACGAGCAGTACTTC. It yields the protein CASNPPPTQTKHPYEQYF.

The chain is built from TRBV29-1 and TRBJ1-2, with a weak D call TRBD1 (5 bases). Germline loops: CDR1 SQVTM, CDR2 ANQGSEA. The CDR3 length is 16 residues. V lost 6 bases to trimming and J lost 4 bases, with 24 bases between them. CDR3 sequence (DNA): TGCAGCGTCCTAGGGCTCGACAGAACCCGGACCTATGGCTACACCTTC. Amino acid sequence: CSVLGLDRTRTYGYTF.

J is TRBJ1-5 and V is TRBV11-2; 8 bases fit TRBD1. Germline V gene lookup returns CDR1 SGHAT and CDR2 FQNNGV. The CDR3 has 15 residues. V shed 3 bases and J 5 bases; nucleotides not matched to a gene: 6. The CDR3: CASSFAGGKDQPQHF. The CDR3 DNA is TGTGCCAGCAGCTTCGCAGGGGGCAAGGATCAGCCCCAGCATTTT.

The chain joins TRBV6-5 to TRBJ1-4, with D tentatively TRBD1 (6 bases). The CDR3 has 16 residues. The V end lost 4 bases, the J end lost 5 bases, and 17 bases lay between the germline ends. Germline lookup yields CDR1 MNHEY and CDR2 SVGAGI. CDR3 coding DNA: TGTGCCAGCAGTTTACAGGGAAATAAATGGAATGAAAAACTGTTTTTT. It yields the protein CASSLQGNKWNEKLFF.

The J gene is TRBJ2-2, the V gene TRBV30, with TRBD2 identical over 9 bases. The CDR3 has 18 residues. The germline V gene encodes CDR1 GTSNPN and CDR2 SVGIG (reference sequence). V gave up 0 bases and J gave up 0 bases; unmatched junction bases: 8. The CDR3 nucleotides are TGTGCCTGGAGTGTTAGGCTAGCGGGGCTCGCGAACACCGGGGAGCTGTTTTTT. This encodes CAWSVRLAGLANTGELFF.

V gene TRBV7-6 combines with J gene TRBJ2-2, with D unclear. The CDR3 is 15 residues long. The V gene's germline CDR1 is SGHVS and CDR2 FNYEAQ. Trimming took 1 base from V and 4 from J, leaving 10 bases between them. The CDR3 region has the DNA TGTGCCAGCAGCTTAGGCGGTTCTAGCACCGGGGAGCTGTTTTTT. It specifies CASSLGGSSTGELFF.

The chain joins TRBV6-4 to TRBJ1-2; 9 positions match TRBD1. This CDR3 has 16 residues. V lost 0 bases to trimming and J lost 6 bases; unmatched junction nucleotides: 8. Germline CDR1 and CDR2: MRHNA and SNTAGT. This CDR3 reads CASSDSGDRASNGYTF. The CDR3 DNA follows: TGTGCCAGCAGTGACTCGGGGGACAGGGCTTCCAATGGCTACACCTTC.

This rearrangement joins TRBV25-1 to TRBJ1-1; 9 positions match TRBD1. The CDR3 contains 14 residues. The J segment lost 8 bases and the V segment lost 1 base, leaving 5 bases of the junction unmatched. In germline, CDR1 is MGHDK, CDR2 SYGVNS. CDR3 in DNA: TGTGCCAGCAGTGAATCTTGGGACAGGGCCGAAGCTTTCTTT. Translated: CASSESWDRAEAFF. Based on the CDR3 plus reference TRBV25-1 and TRBJ1-1, the full variable domain is EADIYQTPRYLVIGTGKKITLECSQTMGHDKMYWYQQDPGMELHLIHYSYGVNSTEKGDLSSESTVSRIRTEHFPLTLESARPSHTSQYLCASSESWDRAEAFFGQGTRLTVV.

The V call is TRBV18, the J call TRBJ2-7; the D gene is possibly TRBD2 (5 bases). The germline V gene has CDR1 KGHSH and CDR2 LQKENI. The CDR3 loop spans 14 amino acids. V was cut by 0 bases and J by 5 bases, with 11 bases left in between. The CDR3 DNA reads as TGTGCCAGCTCACCACCGCTGGGAGCGGACGAGCAGTACTTC. The encoded protein is CASSPPLGADEQYF.

The chain is built from TRBV28 and TRBJ1-4; no clear D. This CDR3 has 15 amino acids. Per the germline V gene, CDR1 is MDHEN and CDR2 is SYDVKM. Trimming pared 3 bases from V and 9 bases from J, leaving 17 bases between. Here the CDR3 reads CASSFPQRAEKKLFF. For the CDR3, the DNA is TGTGCCAGCAGTTTCCCACAGAGAGCCGAAAAAAAACTGTTTTTT.

The rearrangement joins TRBV5-1 to TRBJ1-2; D gene unclear. This CDR3 comprises 14 residues. V was trimmed by 0 bases and J by 1 base, leaving 7 bases between them. The germline gives CDR1 SGHRS, CDR2 YFSETQ. CDR3 coding DNA: TGCGCCAGCAGCTTGGGTTCCATTAACTATGGCTACACCTTC. Residues: CASSLGSINYGYTF.

The V gene is TRBV27, the J gene TRBJ2-4; 11 nucleotides agree with TRBD2. The V gene end was trimmed by 10 bases and the J gene end by 6 bases; junction bases not matched to a gene: 14. This CDR3 region has 16 residues. The germline V gene encodes CDR1 MNHEY and CDR2 SMNVEV (reference sequence). CDR3 bases: TGTGCCAATGTAGCGGGGGGGCCAAACGTTTTAAACATTCAGTACTTC. This encodes CANVAGGPNVLNIQYF.

The rearrangement links TRBV4-1 to TRBJ1-5; D perhaps matches TRBD1 (5 bases). Trimming removed 4 bases from V and 2 bases from J, with 12 bases in between. The CDR3 loop spans 15 amino acids. Germline V gives CDR1 MGHRA, CDR2 YSYEKL. CDR3 DNA sequence: TGCGCCAGCAGCCGAGAGACAGTTCGCAATCAGCCCCAGCATTTT. Its translation: CASSRETVRNQPQHF.

The chain combines TRBV5-1 with TRBJ1-4; 7 nucleotides agree with TRBD1. The CDR3 length is 16 residues. Germline V gene data show CDR1 as SGHRS and CDR2 as YFSETQ. With V trimmed by 0 bases and J by 2 bases, 4 bases remained unmatched. The chain's CDR3 is CASSLGLTGTNEKLFF. In DNA, the CDR3 is TGCGCCAGCAGCTTGGGCTTGACAGGGACTAATGAAAAACTGTTTTTT.